This T cell receptor beta chain was profiled in a study of T cell changes during pregnancy in multiple sclerosis. Only in-frame clones appear in the TCRdb table, and some are missing; sequencing was by immunoSEQ multiplex PCR. The sample has fewer than 110,000 clones; 92% are singletons. The V end lost 4 bases, the J end lost 4 bases, and 8 bases lay between the germline ends. The V gene's germline CDR1 is LGHNA and CDR2 YNFKEQ. CDR3 length: 13 residues. The sequencing used peripheral blood, collected in the third trimester of pregnancy. The sequence was obtained from a female donor in good health, enrolled as a control in a pregnancy study. J is TRBJ2-1 and V is TRBV4-2; no clear D gene. The CDR3 sequence: CASSPQTYNEQFF. The DNA of the CDR3 is TGTGCCAGCAGCCCGCAAACATACAATGAGCAGTTCTTC.